This T cell receptor beta chain was recovered during a study of blood T cell repertoires in COVID-19. Overall study: T cells, B-cell-depleted T cells, or PBMCs supplied cDNA or gDNA.

The method was immunoSEQ multiplex PCR; TCRdb's version includes in-frame clones alone and lacks a portion of them. The profile shows some 300,000 clones, 85% to 90% of them singletons. Individuals drawn from 24 US areas were about 18 to 95 years old. Clinical histories supplied by participants themselves formed the basis of cohort assignment. What the recovered Cohort 3 donors had was two negative PCRs, clearance, or symptom resolution. CDR3 length: 13 residues. Germline V gives CDR1 MNHNY, CDR2 SVGAGI (reference sequence). Trimming cost V 4 bases and J 3 bases; bases outside gene matches: 3. Sequencing was done on a sample of PBMCs or T cells enriched from blood (not recorded which). The rearrangement uses TRBV6-6 and TRBJ2-7; 7 nucleotides agree with TRBD1. This TCR derives from a man aged 25 to 45 who had recovered from COVID-19. The DNA for the CDR3 is TGTGCCAGCAGTTCGACAGGGAACTACGAGCAGTACTTC. Residues: CASSSTGNYEQYF.